Sequencing of this T cell receptor (beta chain) was carried out in a study of blood T cells in healthy people across ages. Each donor had around 9.2 milliliters of peripheral blood drawn. Study findings and constraints: Naive and antigen-experienced cells were not separated, limiting conclusive comparison.

A second PCR, run for roughly 6 to 11 cycles, used a sample-barcoded 5' primer plus a J-beta primer mix. Every sample produced at least 3 million CDR3-containing paired-end reads. Via MiXCR, TCRdb re-called the 5' RACE reads, giving one row per CDR3 protein. This table holds just under 750,000 distinct CDR3 sequences, 22% found once. As for this clonotype: The antigen is not known.

The sequence was collected from a man in his 70s in good health. Sequenced sample: blood.

The CDR3 is CSARGTYNEQFF. CDR3 DNA: TGCAGTGCTAGAGGGACCTACAATGAGCAGTTCTTC. J is TRBJ2-5 and V is TRBV20-1, with D hard to call. The J call may be mistaken, given a closer DNA end match to TRBJ2-1. The CDR3 is 12 residues long. Germline loops: CDR1 DFQATT, CDR2 SNEGSKA (reference sequence).